The next 26 T cell receptor delta chains were all read from a single sample in a study of γδ T cells in repeated Plasmodium falciparum infection. TCRdb fed the multiplex PCR reads to CATT. In the table there are 85,000 to 100,000 delta-chain clones, 0.75% to 1% of which are singletons. Bulk repertoires came from Vgamma9/Vdelta2+ or Vdelta2-negative gammadelta T cells flow-sorted from PBMC. Sequencing was performed on gamma-delta T cells from blood. The receptors were sampled from a pool of human donors (malaria-infected and uninfected, not separated).

With respect to this clone: A read error likely explains why the TCRdb protein, taken from a much larger clone, differs from this DNA's translation at residue 4; the protein shown is translated from the DNA. The chain joins TRDV1 to TRDJ1; D is possibly TRDD2 (6 bases). The length of the CDR3 is 18 residues. From germline, CDR1 is TSWWSYY and CDR2 QGS. For the CDR3, the DNA is TGTGCTCTTAGGGAAGCCTTCTTCCTCGACGGGAGAGGGGGTAAACTCATCTTT. Translating gives CALREAFFLDGRGGKLIF.

In the case of this clone: TCRdb records a much larger clone's protein for this DNA, with a difference at residue 13 that likely arises from a read error; the protein given is the translation of the DNA. The chain couples TRDV2 to TRDJ2; TRDD3 matches at 7 bases. No J segment appears in TCRdb, so it was assigned here by matching the sequence to germline. The germline gives CDR1 GEAIGNYY, CDR2 EKD. The length of the CDR3 is 16 residues. The CDR3 spells CACDKVGIGKAAKLFF. The CDR3 DNA sequence: TGTGCCTGTGACAAAGTGGGGATAGGAAAGGCAGCAAAACTCTTCTTT.

This clone has only a few counts. The TCRdb protein, from a much larger clone, departs from this DNA's translation at residue 9, likely by read error; the protein shown derives from the DNA. The chain combines TRDV1 with TRDJ1, with TRDD3 as a possible D gene (5 bases). Because TCRdb records no J gene, it was assigned here through a match of the DNA to germline. Germline V gives CDR1 TSWWSYY, CDR2 QGS. The CDR3 loop spans 19 amino acids. The V gene lost 3 bases and the J gene lost 0 bases, with 23 bases spanning the gap. DNA for the CDR3: TGTGCTCTTGGGGAGCCTAGTAGTCCGGGGGTCCACCACACCGATAAACTCATCTTT. As protein: CALGEPSSPGVHHTDKLIF.

This clone occurred a few times. The amino acid sequence in TCRdb belongs to a much larger clone and departs from this DNA's translation at residue 25, likely a sequencing read error; the sequence shown is translated from the DNA. This chain links TRDV2 with TRDJ3; perhaps TRDD3 as D (6 bases). The J gene, missing from TCRdb, was assigned here through DNA to germline matching. The V gene's germline CDR1 is GEAIGNYY and CDR2 EKD. The CDR3 has 35 amino acids. Between the trimmed V and J ends, which lost 3 bases and 0 bases, there was a span of 65 bases. CDR3 DNA: TGTGCCTGTGACCCCCCGCGGTTGTGCCACGGCAAAGAATACACCTTGGCCAGGATTCTGGGGATTCAATCCACTAGCTCCTGGGACACCCGACAGATGTTTTTC. Translating it yields CACDPPRLCHGKEYTLARILGIQSTSSWDTRQMFF.

This clone was seen a few times. A read error is likely here: a far larger clone is one base away. The sample contains more than one DNA sequence encoding this CDR3. The chain recombines TRDV1 with TRDJ1; weak D call: TRDD3 (5 bases). The CDR3 totals 15 residues. The V gene's germline CDR1 is TSWWSYY and CDR2 QGS. CDR3 in amino acids: CALGERRGSTDKLIF. The CDR3 DNA reads TGTGCCCTTGGGGAACGGAGGGGTTCGACCGATAAACTCATCTTT.

This clone has at least ten counts. The chain links TRDV2 to TRDJ3, with 9 bases identical to TRDD3. Here the J gene was assigned by germline matching of the DNA, as TCRdb has none. Germline CDR1 GEAIGNYY, CDR2 EKD. The CDR3 extends over 22 amino acids. V lost 1 base and J lost 0; bases outside the gene matches: 15. CDR3: CACDTPSTGGPLSSWDTRQMFF. The CDR3 DNA sequence: TGTGCCTGTGACACTCCTAGTACTGGGGGACCACTGAGCTCCTGGGACACCCGACAGATGTTTTTC.

On this clone itself: The amino acid sequence in TCRdb belongs to a much larger clone and departs from this DNA's translation at residue 8, likely a sequencing read error; the sequence shown is translated from the DNA. The rearrangement uses TRDV2 and TRDJ1; D remains ambiguous. Germline matching of the DNA provided the J gene here, since TCRdb leaves it blank. The CDR3 spans 14 residues. V was trimmed by 0 bases and J by 4 bases, leaving 11 bases between them. Germline CDR1 is GEAIGNYY and CDR2 is EKD. The CDR3 region is CACDTAGSSDKLIF. CDR3 nucleotide sequence: TGTGCCTGTGACACCGCTGGCTCGAGCGATAAACTCATCTTT.

This clone was seen many times. The TCRdb record carries a much larger clone's protein, which differs from this DNA's translation at residue 13; a read error is the likely cause, and the protein listed here is the DNA translation. The rearrangement joins TRDV2 to TRDJ1; 12 bases are a match to TRDD3. Germline CDR1 is GEAIGNYY and CDR2 is EKD. The CDR3 runs 18 residues. V was pared by 3 bases and J by 4 bases, with 14 bases of the junction left unmatched. DNA for the CDR3: TGTGCCTGTGACCCTTTGACTGGGGGATACTCTGACAACGATAAACTCATCTTT. Encoded protein: CACDPLTGGYSDNDKLIF.

Of note for this clone: A far larger clone is one nucleotide away, so this likely arose from a read error. The identical CDR3 is also encoded by other nucleotide sequences in the sample. The chain employs TRDV2 and TRDJ1, with D possibly being TRDD3 (6 bases). TCRdb records no J gene; here it was assigned by comparing the DNA to germline. From germline, CDR1 is GEAIGNYY and CDR2 EKD. With 0 bases removed from V and 8 bases from J, the gap between germline ends came to 27 bases. The CDR3 covers 18 residues. DNA for the CDR3: TGTGCCTGTGACACCGCGAGATTGTGGGGGCACAACGTCAAAAAACTCATCTTT. This translates into CACDTARLWGHNVKKLIF.

To note about this clone: Given a far larger clone just one base away, this is likely a sequencing read error. The identical CDR3 is also encoded by other nucleotide sequences in the sample. V gene TRDV2 combines with J gene TRDJ1, with TRDD3 matching over 8 bases. The J gene, absent from TCRdb, was called here by matching the DNA to germline. Germline CDR1 GEAIGNYY, CDR2 EKD. This CDR3 is built from 17 residues. V lost 0 bases to trimming and J lost 3 bases; unmatched junction nucleotides: 11. CDR3 DNA sequence: TGTGCCTGTGACACCGTAGGGGGATATGCGGATCCCGATAAACTCATCTTT. It codes for CACDTVGGYADPDKLIF.

About this clone: Translating this DNA gives a protein that differs at residue 4 from the TCRdb one, which belongs to a much larger clone; a read error is likely, and the protein shown is this translation. This chain uses TRDV2 with TRDJ4; 11 bases agree with TRDD3. No J gene is reported in TCRdb; it was inferred here by comparing the DNA with germline. Germline loops: CDR1 GEAIGNYY, CDR2 EKD. The CDR3 is made up of 18 amino acids. This CDR3 is CACNTVGGGYAYEGPLIF. In DNA, the CDR3 is TGTGCCTGTAACACCGTCGGTGGGGGATACGCATACGAAGGACCCCTGATCTTT.

This clone has a handful of counts. The protein TCRdb lists belongs to a much larger clone and differs from this DNA's translation at residue 15, which points to a read error; the protein shown is made from the DNA. The V gene is TRDV1, the J gene TRDJ1; 11 positions match TRDD3. Here the J gene was assigned by germline matching of the DNA, as TCRdb has none. The CDR3 contains 18 residues. Germline V gene sequence: CDR1 TSWWSYY, CDR2 QGS. The CDR3: CALGPGGYLVEYTDRLIF. DNA of the CDR3: TGTGCTCTTGGGCCTGGGGGATACCTCGTTGAGTACACCGATAGACTCATCTTT.

This clone appeared a few times. The mismatch at residue 16 between this DNA's translation and the TCRdb protein of a much larger clone likely reflects a read error; the protein shown is translated from the DNA. CDR3 sequence (DNA): TGTGCTCTTGGGGAACCCCATCCTGTCCCGGGGGACCTGTCCGTCGCCGATAAACTCATCTTT. Protein sequence: CALGEPHPVPGDLSVADKLIF. J is TRDJ1 and V is TRDV1; weak D call: TRDD3 (6 bases). Here the J gene came from matching the DNA to germline, since TCRdb omits it. V lost 1 base, J lost 3 bases, and 30 bases lay in between. The CDR3 spans 21 residues. Looked up from germline, CDR1 is TSWWSYY and CDR2 is QGS.

As to this clone: Since a much larger clone is just one base distant, this may be a read error. The chain is built from TRDV1 and TRDJ1, with D possibly TRDD3 on 6 matching bases. TCRdb leaves out the J gene; it was filled in here by matching the DNA to germline. Trimming removed 4 bases from V and 8 bases from J, with 23 bases in between. This CDR3 is 16 amino acids long. Germline lookup yields CDR1 TSWWSYY and CDR2 QGS. The DNA of the CDR3 is TGTGCTCTTGGGGGACACCACTGGGCTAGGTGGGGGAAACTCATCTTT. It translates to CALGGHHWARWGKLIF.

With regard to this clone: The amino acid sequence in TCRdb belongs to a much larger clone and departs from this DNA's translation at residue 7, likely a sequencing read error; the sequence shown is translated from the DNA. The V and J genes are TRDV1 and TRDJ1; 7 bases are shared with TRDD3. Germline V gene sequence: CDR1 TSWWSYY, CDR2 QGS. With 1 base clipped from V and 0 bases from J, the junction kept 17 bases outside the gene matches. The CDR3 covers 20 residues. As DNA, the CDR3 is TGTGCTCTTGGGGAACGCAGTAAGTTTGGGGGACCCTTGTACACCGATAAACTCATCTTT. The encoded protein is CALGERSKFGGPLYTDKLIF.

As regards this clone: The amino acid sequence in TCRdb belongs to a much larger clone and departs from this DNA's translation at residue 6, likely a sequencing read error; the sequence shown is translated from the DNA. The chain couples TRDV1 to TRDJ1; D is unresolved. Because TCRdb records no J gene, it was assigned here through a match of the DNA to germline. Germline lookup yields CDR1 TSWWSYY and CDR2 QGS. The CDR3 extends over 18 amino acids. Trimming left V 1 base short and J 2 bases short, with 20 bases between. CDR3 in amino acids: CALGERIPPGAVTDKLIF. In nucleotides, the CDR3 is TGTGCTCTTGGGGAACGTATCCCCCCCGGGGCTGTTACCGATAAACTCATCTTT.

This clone has just a few counts. The TCRdb protein, from a much larger clone, departs from this DNA's translation at residue 17, likely by read error; the protein shown derives from the DNA. V gene assignment gives TRDV2, but the J gene was left uncalled; the listed D gene, TRDD3, was not tested against the DNA. The germline gives CDR1 GEAIGNYY, CDR2 EKD. The CDR3 has 18 residues. This chain's CDR3 is CACDTRPDLGGYTDKLTF. The CDR3 DNA reads as TGTGCCTGTGACACTCGTCCGGATCTGGGGGGCTACACCGATAAACTCACCTTT.

This clone was seen repeatedly, ten times or more. Only one base separates this from a far larger clonotype, so it likely reflects a read error. The gene calls are TRDV1 and TRDJ1; tentative D call: TRDD2 (5 bases). Trimming cost V 4 bases and J 8 bases, with 20 bases left between them. CDR1 TSWWSYY and CDR2 QGS come from the germline V gene. The CDR3 consists of 15 residues. In DNA form, the CDR3 reads TGTGCTCTTGGGGCGGCTCTCTTCCCCGCCCCCAAACTCATCTTT. This gives the protein CALGAALFPAPKLIF.

This clone showed up just a few times. TCRdb's entry gives the protein of a much larger clone, which mismatches this DNA's translation at residue 5, likely from a read error; the protein reported here is translated from the DNA. The genes are TRDV1 and TRDJ1; 7 nucleotides agree with TRDD3. The J gene, missing from TCRdb, was assigned here through DNA to germline matching. The CDR3 totals 21 residues. Unmatched junction bases numbered 23, after V lost 4 bases and J lost 0 bases. Germline-derived CDR1 and CDR2 are TSWWSYY and QGS. CDR3 in DNA: TGTGCTCTTGGGGGAATTTCCCGCTACTGGGGAACAGAGAGGGACACCGATAAACTCATCTTT. Encoded protein: CALGGISRYWGTERDTDKLIF.

This clone was counted between two and nine times. With a far larger clone one base away, a read error is the likely cause. The same CDR3 is also encoded by other DNA sequences in this sample. The chain links TRDV2 to TRDJ1, with 11 bases lining up with TRDD3. After removal of 3 bases from V and 3 bases from J, the junction contained 5 bases not matched to a gene. Germline CDR1 and CDR2: GEAIGNYY and EKD. The CDR3 extends over 15 amino acids. The CDR3 spells CACDLLGDNADKLIF. Here the CDR3 DNA reads TGTGCCTGTGACCTACTGGGGGATAATGCCGATAAACTCATCTTT.

This clone was detected a few times. The protein held in TCRdb is that of a much larger clone and does not match this DNA's translation at residue 6, likely because of a read error; the protein shown is translated from the DNA. The chain carries TRDV2 and TRDJ1; tentatively, D is TRDD2 or TRDD3 (7 bases each). This CDR3 has 20 amino acids. Germline lookup yields CDR1 GEAIGNYY and CDR2 EKD. V was clipped by 4 bases and J by 6 bases, with 35 bases between them. CDR3 sequence: CACDRVPTGDSEHVRNKLIF. Here the CDR3 DNA reads TGTGCCTGTGATAGAGTTCCTACGGGGGATTCCGAACATGTGAGGAATAAACTCATCTTT.

Ten or more counts support this clone. It is likely a read error: a sequence one base away is far more abundant. Other DNA sequences of this sample code for an identical CDR3. The chain links TRDV2 to TRDJ1, with 12 positions matching TRDD3. TCRdb records no J gene; here it was assigned by comparing the DNA to germline. The CDR3 sequence is 17 residues long. Germline loops: CDR1 GEAIGNYY, CDR2 EKD. The junction had 11 bases not matched to a gene; V was cut back by 7 bases and J by 0 bases. This CDR3 is CACDFKLGDTNTDKLIF. CDR3 bases: TGTGCCTGCGACTTCAAACTGGGGGATACCAACACCGATAAACTCATCTTT.

Many counts were recorded for this clone. The J gene is TRDJ1, the V gene TRDV1; D unclear. With 0 bases removed from V and 1 base from J, the gap between germline ends came to 27 bases. The CDR3 covers 21 residues. Germline V CDR1 and CDR2: TSWWSYY, QGS. Written as DNA, the CDR3 is TGTGCTCTTGGGGAACTTTTCGGATGCCCTCTACAGCGTACTGTCACCGATAAACTCATCTTT. Protein sequence: CALGELFGCPLQRTVTDKLIF.

To note about this clone: TCRdb shows a much larger clone's protein in place of this DNA's translation, and the two differ at residue 3, likely through a read error; the protein shown is translated from the DNA. The V gene is TRDV1, the J gene TRDJ1; D possibly corresponds to TRDD3 (5 bases). Here the J gene was assigned by germline matching of the DNA, as TCRdb has none. Germline CDR1 and CDR2: TSWWSYY and QGS. The length of the CDR3 is 24 residues. CDR3 DNA sequence: TGTGCTATTGGGGAACGTATGGGCCACATACGCGGGGTCTGTAATCCGAACGCGTCTGATAAACTCATCTTT. This sequence encodes CAIGERMGHIRGVCNPNASDKLIF.

This clone turned up a few times. A read error is likely here: a far larger clone is one base away. Other nucleotide sequences in the sample specify the same CDR3. The chain is built from TRDV2 and TRDJ1; TRDD3 aligns across 11 bases. TCRdb does not report a J gene; here it was assigned by matching the DNA to germline references. Trimming at V came to 3 bases and at J to 3 bases, leaving 5 bases not matched to a gene. The CDR3 has 15 amino acids. Germline loops: CDR1 GEAIGNYY, CDR2 EKD. The CDR3 bases are TGTGCCTGTGACCAACTGGGGGATAGATCCGATAAACTCATCTTT. The encoded protein is CACDQLGDRSDKLIF.

This clone was seen only a few times. The amino acid sequence in TCRdb belongs to a much larger clone and departs from this DNA's translation at residue 13, likely a sequencing read error; the sequence shown is translated from the DNA. The rearrangement uses TRDV1 and TRDJ1; a weak D match, TRDD2 (5 bases). The J gene is absent in TCRdb and was assigned here via DNA matching to germline. The CDR3 spans 22 residues. The ends were cut back, 2 bases at V and 0 bases at J, with 31 bases in the middle. Germline loops: CDR1 TSWWSYY, CDR2 QGS. CDR3 region: CALGETGFPPTREISYTDKLIF. Here the CDR3 DNA reads TGTGCTCTTGGGGAAACCGGCTTCCCACCGACTAGGGAGATTTCGTACACCGATAAACTCATCTTT.